Here is one T cell receptor (beta chain) with its context. The protocol was immunoSEQ multiplex PCR, while the TCRdb copy is restricted to in-frame clones and leaves out a portion. The top ten clones hold around 5.9% of a sample with 100,000 to 150,000 clones, roughly 92% of them seen once. The data derive from a study of T cell responses to AZD1222 COVID-19 vaccine. The CDR3 has 12 residues. Germline CDR1 and CDR2: MRHNA and SNTAGT. V lost 3 bases and J 6 bases, leaving 5 bases between the germline ends. The rearrangement links TRBV6-4 to TRBJ2-2, with D hard to call. This receptor was taken from an adult in good health. Sequencing used peripheral blood, obtained on day 0 of AZD1222 vaccination. In DNA form, the CDR3 reads TGTGCCAGCAGTGAAGGAGCCGGGGAGCTGTTTTTT. It encodes CASSEGAGELFF.